This T cell receptor (beta chain) was captured by sequencing in a study of vaccination effects on CD4 cells after COVID-19. Overall study: The second dose preceded post-vaccine samples by a median of 72 days.

Concerning this clone: Its antigen remains unidentified.

Before sequencing, viral peptide pools were used by the ViraFEST assay to expand antigen-specific CD4+ T cells. Isolating CD4+ T cells followed about 10 days of culture. The cohort was immunized with two doses of either the BNT162b2 or mRNA-1273 vaccine. Clones were sequenced by immunoSEQ multiplex PCR, and TCRdb holds only the in-frame ones, with some missing. The sample records approximately 28,000 clones, roughly 80% being singletons. This CDR3 has 13 amino acids. Deletions cut 3 bases from V and 5 bases from J, with 10 bases between. The starting material was CD4+ T cells from PBMCs cultured with SARS-CoV-2 spike peptides, obtained after COVID-19 vaccination. The chain combines TRBV12-3 or TRBV12-4 with TRBJ2-5; perhaps TRBD1 as D (5 bases). The clonotype originates from a human donor who received a COVID-19 vaccine. Some clones in this sample may be carry-over from other donors' samples. Written as DNA, the CDR3 is TGTGCCAGCAGTTTTCAGCCAGGGGAGACCCAGTACTTC. It specifies CASSFQPGETQYF.